This T cell receptor beta chain appears in the sequencing data of a study of blood T cell repertoires in COVID-19 (TCRdb year 2020). Background on the whole study: The collaborator samples originated in the United States, Italy and Spain and spanned the acute and convalescent phases of COVID-19. The prospective study material was composed of cDNA or gDNA derived from T cells, B-cell-depleted T cells, or PBMCs. Deeply sampled blood TCRbeta repertoires from subjects exposed to, actively infected with, or recovered from COVID-19 were included in the dataset. The repertoires were made available in a free public database intended to serve as a resource for research on the immune response to SARS-CoV-2. The samples were drawn from two sources: the first 160 participants of the ongoing ImmuneRACE study, and approximately 1,300 subjects contributed by 6 global collaborators. Nearly every sample came with metadata listing a de-identified subject ID, COVID-19 status, age in years and sex. Where HLA class I and class II types were available, the types were taken from metadata supplied by the sample provider, not from assay-based typing. Here is what the overall study found, with its caveats: How much clinical and demographic metadata was included differed by source and by participant, and the metadata was provided uncurated.

Including cysteine and phenylalanine, the CDR3 has 15 amino acids. Only CDR3 DNA is held: 45 bases, read in frame from base 1. Trimming takes 5 bases from V and 4 bases from J, and the germline ends sit 17 bases apart. The germline V gene (reference sequence) yields LNHDA for CDR1 and SQIVND for CDR2. A remark on this clone: Its target antigen remains unknown. Per-base quality was not reported, and no clone a single base away is much larger than it.

The collaborating institutions used their own protocols to collect whole blood in K2EDTA tubes. For TCRbeta analysis, collaborator samples were shipped as frozen whole blood, as isolated PBMCs, or as DNA extracted from either sample type. The immunoSEQ Assay, a bias-controlled multiplex PCR, was used to amplify TCRbeta CDR3 regions from genomic DNA. As for the original processing: Nucleated cell counts per sample were estimated from amplification of reference gene primers within the assay. Sequence reads were collapsed and filtered to measure the absolute abundance of every unique TCRbeta CDR3 rearrangement. For each sample, productive Simpson clonality was calculated as the square root of Simpson's diversity index over productive rearrangements. TCRdb obtained this table from immuneACCESS and retained in-frame rearrangements with V and J assigned. These tables miss some clones; where compared with another copy, unresolved V genes account for less than half of the shortfall, and the remainder is unexplained. The DNA gave D and trimming, while V, J and clone size come from that table. Across this sample there are around 100,000 clones, with 80% seen only once. The ten largest clones represent about 12% of the sample.

This clonotype was sampled from an older woman with acute or convalescent COVID-19. Sequencing was done on a sample of peripheral blood. The chain links TRBV19 with TRBJ1-2; the D gene is not confidently resolved. In nucleotide form, the sequence is TGTGCCAGTAGTGCGAGGCAGGACGGAGGCTATGGCTACACCTTC. Translation gives CASSARQDGGYGYTF.